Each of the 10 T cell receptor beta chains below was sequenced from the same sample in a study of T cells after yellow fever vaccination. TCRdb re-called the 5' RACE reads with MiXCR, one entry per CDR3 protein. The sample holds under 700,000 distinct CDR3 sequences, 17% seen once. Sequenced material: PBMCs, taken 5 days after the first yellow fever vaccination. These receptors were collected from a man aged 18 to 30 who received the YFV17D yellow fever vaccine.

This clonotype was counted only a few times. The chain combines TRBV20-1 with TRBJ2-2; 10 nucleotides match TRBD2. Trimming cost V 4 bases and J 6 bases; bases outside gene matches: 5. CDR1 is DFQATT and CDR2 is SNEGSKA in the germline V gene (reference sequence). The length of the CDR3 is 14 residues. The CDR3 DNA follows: TGCAGTGCTAACCTAGCGGGGGCTGCCGGGGAGCTGTTTTTT. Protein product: CSANLAGAAGELFF.

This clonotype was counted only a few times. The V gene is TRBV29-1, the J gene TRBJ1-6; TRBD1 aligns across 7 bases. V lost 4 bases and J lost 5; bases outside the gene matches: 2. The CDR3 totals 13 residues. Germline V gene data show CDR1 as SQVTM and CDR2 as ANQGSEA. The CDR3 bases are TGCAGCGTTGGACAGGGCCATAATTCACCCCTCCACTTT. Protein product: CSVGQGHNSPLHF. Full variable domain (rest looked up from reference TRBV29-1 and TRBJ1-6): SAVISQKPSRDICQRGTSLTIQCQVDSQVTMMFWYRQQPGQSLTLIATANQGSEATYESGFVIDKFPISRPNLTFSTLTVSNMSPEDSSIYLCSVGQGHNSPLHFGNGTRLTVT.

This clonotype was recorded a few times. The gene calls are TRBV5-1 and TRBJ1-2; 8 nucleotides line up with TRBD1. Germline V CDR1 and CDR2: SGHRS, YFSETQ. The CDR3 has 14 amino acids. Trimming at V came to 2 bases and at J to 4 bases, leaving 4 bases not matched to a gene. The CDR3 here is CASSFNQGAYGYTF. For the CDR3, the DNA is TGCGCCAGCAGCTTCAATCAGGGGGCCTATGGCTACACCTTC.

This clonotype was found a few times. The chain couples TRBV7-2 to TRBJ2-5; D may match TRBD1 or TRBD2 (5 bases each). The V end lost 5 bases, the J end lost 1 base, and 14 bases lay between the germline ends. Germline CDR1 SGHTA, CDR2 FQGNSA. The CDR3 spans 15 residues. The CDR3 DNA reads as TGTGCCAGCAGCAGTACGGGGCGATTCCAAGAGACCCAGTACTTC. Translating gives CASSSTGRFQETQYF.

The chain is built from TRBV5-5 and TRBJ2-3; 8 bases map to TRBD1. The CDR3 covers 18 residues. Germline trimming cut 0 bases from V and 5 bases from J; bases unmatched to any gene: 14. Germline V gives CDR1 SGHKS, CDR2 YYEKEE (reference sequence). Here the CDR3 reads CASSLAAFRTGILDTQYF. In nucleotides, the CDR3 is TGTGCCAGCAGCTTGGCCGCATTTAGGACAGGGATCTTAGATACGCAGTATTTT.

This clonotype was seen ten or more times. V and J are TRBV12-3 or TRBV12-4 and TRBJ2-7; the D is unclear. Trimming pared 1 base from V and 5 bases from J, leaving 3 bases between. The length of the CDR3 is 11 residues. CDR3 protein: CASSLGHEQYF. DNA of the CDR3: TGTGCCAGCAGTTTAGGACACGAGCAGTACTTC.

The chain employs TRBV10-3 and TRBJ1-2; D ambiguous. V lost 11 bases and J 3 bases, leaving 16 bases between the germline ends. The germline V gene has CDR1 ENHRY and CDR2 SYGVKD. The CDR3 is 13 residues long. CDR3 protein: CALSERGDYGYTF. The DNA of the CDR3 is TGTGCCTTATCAGAGCGGGGAGACTATGGCTACACCTTC.

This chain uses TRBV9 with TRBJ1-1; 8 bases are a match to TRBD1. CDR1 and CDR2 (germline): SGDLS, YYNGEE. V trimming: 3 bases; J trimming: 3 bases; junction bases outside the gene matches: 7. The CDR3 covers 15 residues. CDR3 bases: TGTGCCAGCAGCGAATCGGGACAGGTTCACACTGAAGCTTTCTTT. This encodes CASSESGQVHTEAFF.

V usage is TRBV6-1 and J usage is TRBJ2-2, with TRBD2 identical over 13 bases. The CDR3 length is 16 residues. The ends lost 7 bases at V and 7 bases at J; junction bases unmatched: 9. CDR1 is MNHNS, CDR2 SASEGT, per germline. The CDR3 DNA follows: TGTGCCAGCACCGTACTAGCGGGGGGGCCAAACGGGGAGCTGTTTTTT. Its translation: CASTVLAGGPNGELFF.

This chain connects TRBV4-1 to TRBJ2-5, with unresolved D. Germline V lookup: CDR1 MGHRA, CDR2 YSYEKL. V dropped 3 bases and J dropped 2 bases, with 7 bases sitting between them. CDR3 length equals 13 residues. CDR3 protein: CASSQLYQETQYF. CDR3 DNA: TGCGCCAGCAGCCAGCTTTATCAAGAGACCCAGTACTTC.